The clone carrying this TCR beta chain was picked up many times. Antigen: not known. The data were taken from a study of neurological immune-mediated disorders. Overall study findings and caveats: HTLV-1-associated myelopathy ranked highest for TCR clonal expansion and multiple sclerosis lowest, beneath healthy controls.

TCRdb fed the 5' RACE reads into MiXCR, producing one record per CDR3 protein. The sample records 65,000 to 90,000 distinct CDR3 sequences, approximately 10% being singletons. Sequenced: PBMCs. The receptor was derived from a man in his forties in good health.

The CDR3 here is CASSGGGQETQYF. Written as DNA, the CDR3 is TGTGCCAGCAGCGGGGGGGGTCAAGAGACCCAGTACTTC. The gene calls are TRBV9 and TRBJ2-5, with TRBD2 matching 7 bases. This CDR3 region has 13 residues. The germline gives CDR1 SGDLS, CDR2 YYNGEE. After removal of 3 bases from V and 2 bases from J, the junction contained 1 base not matched to a gene.